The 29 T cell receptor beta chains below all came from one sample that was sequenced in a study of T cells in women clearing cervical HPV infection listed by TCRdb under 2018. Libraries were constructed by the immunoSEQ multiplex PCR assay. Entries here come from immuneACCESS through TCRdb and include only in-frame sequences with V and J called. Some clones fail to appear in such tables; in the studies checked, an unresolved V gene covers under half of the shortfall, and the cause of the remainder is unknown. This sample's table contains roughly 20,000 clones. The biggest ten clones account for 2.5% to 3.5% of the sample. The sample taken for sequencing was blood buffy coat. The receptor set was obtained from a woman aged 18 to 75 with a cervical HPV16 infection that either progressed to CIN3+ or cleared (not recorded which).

CDR3 DNA, as far as it was read: TGTGCCAGTACTCAACCCCGACAGGGGTATCAGCCC. Translated: CASTQPRQGYQP. The CDR3 as a whole reads CASTQPRQGYQPQHF. This chain links TRBV19 with TRBJ1-5, with 8 bases aligning to TRBD1. The observed sequence ends 3 residues before the CDR3 terminus, with the missing tail filled in from the germline J gene. This CDR3 has 15 amino acids. The V and J ends lost 7 bases and 5 bases, in that order; junction bases with no gene match: 10. The germline CDR1 and CDR2 sequences are LNHDA and SQIVND (reference sequence).

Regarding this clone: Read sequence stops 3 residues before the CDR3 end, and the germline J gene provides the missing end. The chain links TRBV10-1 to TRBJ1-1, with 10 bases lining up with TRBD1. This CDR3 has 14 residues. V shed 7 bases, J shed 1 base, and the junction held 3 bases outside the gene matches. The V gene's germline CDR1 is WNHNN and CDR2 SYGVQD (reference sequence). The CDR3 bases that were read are TGCGCCAGCATTCGACAGGGGGCGAACACTGAA. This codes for CASIRQGANTE. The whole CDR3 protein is CASIRQGANTEAFF.

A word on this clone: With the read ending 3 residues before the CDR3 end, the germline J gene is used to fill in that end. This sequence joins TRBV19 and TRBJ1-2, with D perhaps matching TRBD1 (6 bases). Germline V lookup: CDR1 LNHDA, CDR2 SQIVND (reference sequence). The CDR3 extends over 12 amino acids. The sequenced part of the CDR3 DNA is TGTGCCAGTAGGACTCGGGACAAGGGC. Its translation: CASRTRDKG. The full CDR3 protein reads CASRTRDKGYTF.

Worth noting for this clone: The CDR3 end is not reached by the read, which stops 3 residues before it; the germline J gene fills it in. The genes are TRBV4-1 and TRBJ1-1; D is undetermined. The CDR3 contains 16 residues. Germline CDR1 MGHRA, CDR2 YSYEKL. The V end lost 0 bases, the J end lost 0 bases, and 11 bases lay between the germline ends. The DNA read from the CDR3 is TGCGCCAGCAGCCAAGATTGGGCAGGATTGAACACTGAA. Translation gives CASSQDWAGLNTE. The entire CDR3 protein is CASSQDWAGLNTEAFF.

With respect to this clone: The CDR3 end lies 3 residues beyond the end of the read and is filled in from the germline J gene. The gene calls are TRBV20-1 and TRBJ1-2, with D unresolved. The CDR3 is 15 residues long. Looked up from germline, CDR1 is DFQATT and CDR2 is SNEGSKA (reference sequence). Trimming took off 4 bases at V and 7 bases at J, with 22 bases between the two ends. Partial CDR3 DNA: TGCAGTGCTAAAATACGGACGGAGGCCGCGGGTGGC. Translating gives CSAKIRTEAAGG. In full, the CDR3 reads CSAKIRTEAAGGYTF.

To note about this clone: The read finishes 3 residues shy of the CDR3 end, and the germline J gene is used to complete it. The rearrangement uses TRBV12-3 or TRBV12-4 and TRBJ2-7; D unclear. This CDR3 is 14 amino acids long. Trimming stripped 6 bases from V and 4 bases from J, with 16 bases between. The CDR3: CASSSFASPYEQYF. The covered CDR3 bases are TGTGCCAGCAGCTCCTTCGCTAGTCCGTACGAG.

CDR3 sequence reads: CASRSGTDNSPLHF. The CDR3 DNA, read in part, is TGCGCCAGCAGATCCGGGACAGATAATTCACCC. The chain employs TRBV5-1 and TRBJ1-6; 7 bases fit TRBD1. The sequence runs out 3 residues before the end of the CDR3; the remainder is reconstructed from the germline J gene. The V segment lost 5 bases and the J segment 5 bases; nucleotides outside the gene matches: 4. Germline CDR1 is SGHRS and CDR2 is YFSETQ. The CDR3 has 14 residues. The entire variable domain, with the rest obtained from reference TRBV5-1 and TRBJ1-6, is as follows: KAGVTQTPRYLIKTRGQQVTLSCSPISGHRSVSWYQQTPGQGLQFLFEYFSETQRNKGNFPGRFSGRQFSNSRSEMNVSTLELGDSALYLCASRSGTDNSPLHFGNGTRLTVT.

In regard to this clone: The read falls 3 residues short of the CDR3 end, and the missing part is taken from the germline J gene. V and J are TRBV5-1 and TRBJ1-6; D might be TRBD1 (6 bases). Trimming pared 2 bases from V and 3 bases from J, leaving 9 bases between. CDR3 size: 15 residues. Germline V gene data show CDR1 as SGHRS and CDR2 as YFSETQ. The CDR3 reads CASSFEGDYNSPLHF. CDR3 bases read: TGCGCCAGCAGCTTTGAGGGGGACTATAATTCACCC.

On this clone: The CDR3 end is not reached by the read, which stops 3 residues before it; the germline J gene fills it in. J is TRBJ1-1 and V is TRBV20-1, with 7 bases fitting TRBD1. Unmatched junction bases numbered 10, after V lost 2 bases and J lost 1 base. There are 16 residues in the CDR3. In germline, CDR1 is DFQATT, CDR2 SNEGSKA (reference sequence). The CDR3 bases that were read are TGCAGTGCTAGAACCTCAGGGGGAATCGGGAACACTGAA. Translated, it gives CSARTSGGIGNTE. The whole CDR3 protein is CSARTSGGIGNTEAFF.

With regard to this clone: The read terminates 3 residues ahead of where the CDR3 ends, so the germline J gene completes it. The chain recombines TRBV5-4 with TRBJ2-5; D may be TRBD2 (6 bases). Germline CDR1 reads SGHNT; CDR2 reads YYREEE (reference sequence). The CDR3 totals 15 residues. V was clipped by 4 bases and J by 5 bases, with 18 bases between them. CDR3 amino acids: CASSTPQGRGETQYF. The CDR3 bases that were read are TGTGCCAGCAGCACGCCTCAGGGCCGGGGGGAGACC.

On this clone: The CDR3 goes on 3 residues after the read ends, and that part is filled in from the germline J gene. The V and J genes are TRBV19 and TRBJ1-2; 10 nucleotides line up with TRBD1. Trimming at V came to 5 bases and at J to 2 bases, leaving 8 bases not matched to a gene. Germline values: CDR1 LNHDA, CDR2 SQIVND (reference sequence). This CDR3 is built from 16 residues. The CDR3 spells CASSSVRQGANYGYTF. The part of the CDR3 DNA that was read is TGTGCCAGTAGTTCAGTCCGACAGGGGGCCAACTATGGC.

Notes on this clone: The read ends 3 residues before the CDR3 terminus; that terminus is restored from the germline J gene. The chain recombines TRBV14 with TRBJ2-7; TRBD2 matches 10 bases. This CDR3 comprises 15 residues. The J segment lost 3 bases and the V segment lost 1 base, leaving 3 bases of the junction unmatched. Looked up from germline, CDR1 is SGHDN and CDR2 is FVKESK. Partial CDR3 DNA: TGTGCCAGCAGCCAAGGGCTAGCGGGGGTCTACGAG. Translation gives CASSQGLAGVYE. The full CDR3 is CASSQGLAGVYEQYF. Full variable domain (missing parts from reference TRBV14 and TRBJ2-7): EAGVTQFPSHSVIEKGQTVTLRCDPISGHDNLYWYRRVMGKEIKFLLHFVKESKQDESGMPNNRFLAERTGGTYSTLKVQPAELEDSGVYFCASSQGLAGVYEQYFGPGTRLTVT.

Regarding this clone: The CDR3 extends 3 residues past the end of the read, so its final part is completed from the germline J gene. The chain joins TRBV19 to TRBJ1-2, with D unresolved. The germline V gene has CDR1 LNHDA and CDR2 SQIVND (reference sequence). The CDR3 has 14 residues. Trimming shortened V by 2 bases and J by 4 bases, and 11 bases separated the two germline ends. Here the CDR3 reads CASSIQVDRYGYTF. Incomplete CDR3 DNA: TGTGCCAGTAGTATACAGGTGGATCGCTATGGC.

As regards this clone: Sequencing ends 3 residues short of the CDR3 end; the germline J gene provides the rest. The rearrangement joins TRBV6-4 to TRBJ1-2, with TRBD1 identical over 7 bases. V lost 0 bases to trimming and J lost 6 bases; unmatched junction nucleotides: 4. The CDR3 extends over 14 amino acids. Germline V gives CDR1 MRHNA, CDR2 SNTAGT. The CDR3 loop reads CASSDSRQGHGYTF. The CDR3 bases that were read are TGTGCCAGCAGTGACTCGAGACAGGGTCATGGC.

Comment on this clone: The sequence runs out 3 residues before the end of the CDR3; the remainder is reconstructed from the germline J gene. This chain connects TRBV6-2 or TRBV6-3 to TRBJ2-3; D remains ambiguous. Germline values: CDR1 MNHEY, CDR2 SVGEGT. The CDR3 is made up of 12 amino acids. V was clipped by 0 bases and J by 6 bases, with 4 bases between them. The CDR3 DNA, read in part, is TGTGCCAGCAGTTACTCGTCGGATACG. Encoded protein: CASSYSSDT. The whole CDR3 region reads CASSYSSDTQYF.

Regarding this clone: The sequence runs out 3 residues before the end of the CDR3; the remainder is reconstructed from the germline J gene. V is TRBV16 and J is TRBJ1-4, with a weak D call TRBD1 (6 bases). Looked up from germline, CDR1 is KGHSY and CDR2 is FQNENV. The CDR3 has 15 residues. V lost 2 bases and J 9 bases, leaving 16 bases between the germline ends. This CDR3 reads CASSQQGTAAKKLFF. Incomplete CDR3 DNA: TGTGCCAGCAGCCAACAGGGGACGGCGGCTAAAAAA.

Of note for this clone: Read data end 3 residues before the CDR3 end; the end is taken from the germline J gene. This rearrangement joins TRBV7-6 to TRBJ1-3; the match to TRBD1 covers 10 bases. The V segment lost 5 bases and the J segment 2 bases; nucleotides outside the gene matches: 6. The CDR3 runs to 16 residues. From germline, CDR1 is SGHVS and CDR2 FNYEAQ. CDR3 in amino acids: CASSPGTGVAGNTIYF. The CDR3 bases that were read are TGTGCCAGCAGCCCCGGGACAGGGGTCGCTGGAAACACC. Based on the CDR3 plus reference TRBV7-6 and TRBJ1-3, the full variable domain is GAGVSQSPRYKVTKRGQDVALRCDPISGHVSLYWYRQALGQGPEFLTYFNYEAQQDKSGLPNDRFSAERPEGSISTLTIQRTEQRDSAMYRCASSPGTGVAGNTIYFGEGSWLTVV.

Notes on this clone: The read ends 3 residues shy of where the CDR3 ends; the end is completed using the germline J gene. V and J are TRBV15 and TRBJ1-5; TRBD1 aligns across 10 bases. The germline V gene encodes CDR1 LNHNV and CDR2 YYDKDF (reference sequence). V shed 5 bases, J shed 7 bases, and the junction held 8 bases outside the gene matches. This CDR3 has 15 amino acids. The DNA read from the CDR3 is TGTGCCACCAGCGCGAGGACAGGGGGGCCCCAGCCC. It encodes CATSARTGGPQP. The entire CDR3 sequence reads CATSARTGGPQPQHF.

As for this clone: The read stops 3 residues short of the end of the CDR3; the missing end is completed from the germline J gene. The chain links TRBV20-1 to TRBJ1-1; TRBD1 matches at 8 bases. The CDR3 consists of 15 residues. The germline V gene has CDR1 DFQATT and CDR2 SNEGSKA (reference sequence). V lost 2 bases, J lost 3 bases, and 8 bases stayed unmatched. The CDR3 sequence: CSARQTGGDDTEAFF. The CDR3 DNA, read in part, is TGCAGTGCTAGACAAACAGGGGGAGACGACACTGAA.

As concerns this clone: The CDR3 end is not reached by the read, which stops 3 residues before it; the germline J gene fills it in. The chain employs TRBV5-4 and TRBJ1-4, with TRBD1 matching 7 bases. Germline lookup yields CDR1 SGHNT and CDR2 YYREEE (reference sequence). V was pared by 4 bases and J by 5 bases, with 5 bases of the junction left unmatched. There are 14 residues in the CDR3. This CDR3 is CASSVDRVNEKLFF. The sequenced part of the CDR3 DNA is TGTGCCAGCAGCGTCGACAGGGTAAATGAAAAA.

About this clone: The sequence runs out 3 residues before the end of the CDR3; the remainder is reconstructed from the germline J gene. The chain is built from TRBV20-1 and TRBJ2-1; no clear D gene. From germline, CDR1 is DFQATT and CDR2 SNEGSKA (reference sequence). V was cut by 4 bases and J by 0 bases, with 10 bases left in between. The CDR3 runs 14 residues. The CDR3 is CSATGLSSYNEQFF. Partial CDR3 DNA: TGCAGTGCTACTGGGCTAAGCTCCTACAATGAG.

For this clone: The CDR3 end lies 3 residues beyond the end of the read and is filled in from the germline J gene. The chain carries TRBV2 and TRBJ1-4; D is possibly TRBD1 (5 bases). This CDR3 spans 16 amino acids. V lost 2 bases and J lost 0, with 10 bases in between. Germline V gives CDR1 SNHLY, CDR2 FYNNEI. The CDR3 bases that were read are TGTGCCAGCAGTGAAATGGGGGGTGCAACTAATGAAAAA. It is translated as CASSEMGGATNEK. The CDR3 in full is CASSEMGGATNEKLFF. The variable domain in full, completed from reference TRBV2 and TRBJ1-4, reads EPEVTQTPSHQVTQMGQEVILRCVPISNHLYFYWYRQILGQKVEFLVSFYNNEISEKSEIFDDQFSVERPDGSNFTLKIRSTKLEDSAMYFCASSEMGGATNEKLFFGSGTQLSVL.

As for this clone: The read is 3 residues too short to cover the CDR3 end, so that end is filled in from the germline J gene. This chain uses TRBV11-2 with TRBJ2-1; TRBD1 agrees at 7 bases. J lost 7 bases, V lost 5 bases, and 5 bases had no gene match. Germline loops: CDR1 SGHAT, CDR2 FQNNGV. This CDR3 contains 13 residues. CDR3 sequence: CASSKDRRNEQFF. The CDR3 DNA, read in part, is TGTGCCAGCAGCAAGGACAGGAGGAATGAG.

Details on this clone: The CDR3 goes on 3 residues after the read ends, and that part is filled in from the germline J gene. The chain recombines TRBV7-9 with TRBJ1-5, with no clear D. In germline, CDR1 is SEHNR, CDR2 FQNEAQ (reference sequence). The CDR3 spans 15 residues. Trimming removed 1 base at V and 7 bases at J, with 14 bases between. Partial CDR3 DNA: TGTGCCAGCAGCTTAGGAGTGGGTCCCGGGCAGCCC. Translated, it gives CASSLGVGPGQP. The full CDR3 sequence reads CASSLGVGPGQPQHF.

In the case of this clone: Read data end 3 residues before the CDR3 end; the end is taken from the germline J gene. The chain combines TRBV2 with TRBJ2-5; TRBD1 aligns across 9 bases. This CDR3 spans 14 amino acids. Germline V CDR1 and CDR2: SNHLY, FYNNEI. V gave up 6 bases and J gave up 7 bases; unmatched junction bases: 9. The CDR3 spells CASSERTGVATQYF. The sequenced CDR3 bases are TGTGCCAGCAGCGAAAGGACAGGGGTCGCGACC. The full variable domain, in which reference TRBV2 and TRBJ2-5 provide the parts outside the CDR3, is EPEVTQTPSHQVTQMGQEVILRCVPISNHLYFYWYRQILGQKVEFLVSFYNNEISEKSEIFDDQFSVERPDGSNFTLKIRSTKLEDSAMYFCASSERTGVATQYFGPGTRLLVL.

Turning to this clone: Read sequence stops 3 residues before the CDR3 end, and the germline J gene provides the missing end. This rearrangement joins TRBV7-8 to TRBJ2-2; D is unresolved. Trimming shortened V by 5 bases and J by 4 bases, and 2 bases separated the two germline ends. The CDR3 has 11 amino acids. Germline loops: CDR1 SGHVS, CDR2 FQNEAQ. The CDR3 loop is CASSLTGELFF. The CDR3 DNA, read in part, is TGTGCCAGCAGCCTCACCGGGGAG.

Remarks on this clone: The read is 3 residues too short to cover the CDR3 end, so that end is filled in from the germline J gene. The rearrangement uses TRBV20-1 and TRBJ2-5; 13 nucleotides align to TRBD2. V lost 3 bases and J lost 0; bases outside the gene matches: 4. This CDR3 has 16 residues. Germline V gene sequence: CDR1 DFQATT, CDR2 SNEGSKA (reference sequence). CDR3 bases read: TGCAGTGCTAGCAAAGGACTAGCGGGGGACCAAGAGACC. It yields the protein CSASKGLAGDQET. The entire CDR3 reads CSASKGLAGDQETQYF.

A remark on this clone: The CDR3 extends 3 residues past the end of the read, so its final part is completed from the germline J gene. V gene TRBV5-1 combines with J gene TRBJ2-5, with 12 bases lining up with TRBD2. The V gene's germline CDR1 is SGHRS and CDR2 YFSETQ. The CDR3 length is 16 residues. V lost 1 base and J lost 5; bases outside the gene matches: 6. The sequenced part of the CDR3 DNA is TGCGCCAGCAGCTTGAGGGCTAGCGGGGGGGCCGAGACC. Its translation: CASSLRASGGAET. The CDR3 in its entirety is CASSLRASGGAETQYF.

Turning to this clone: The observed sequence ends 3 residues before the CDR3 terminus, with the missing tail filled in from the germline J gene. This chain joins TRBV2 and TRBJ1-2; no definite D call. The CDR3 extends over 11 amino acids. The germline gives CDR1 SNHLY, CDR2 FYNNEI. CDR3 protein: CASSEQVRYTF. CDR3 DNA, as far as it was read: TGTGCCAGCAGTGAACAGGTCCGC.